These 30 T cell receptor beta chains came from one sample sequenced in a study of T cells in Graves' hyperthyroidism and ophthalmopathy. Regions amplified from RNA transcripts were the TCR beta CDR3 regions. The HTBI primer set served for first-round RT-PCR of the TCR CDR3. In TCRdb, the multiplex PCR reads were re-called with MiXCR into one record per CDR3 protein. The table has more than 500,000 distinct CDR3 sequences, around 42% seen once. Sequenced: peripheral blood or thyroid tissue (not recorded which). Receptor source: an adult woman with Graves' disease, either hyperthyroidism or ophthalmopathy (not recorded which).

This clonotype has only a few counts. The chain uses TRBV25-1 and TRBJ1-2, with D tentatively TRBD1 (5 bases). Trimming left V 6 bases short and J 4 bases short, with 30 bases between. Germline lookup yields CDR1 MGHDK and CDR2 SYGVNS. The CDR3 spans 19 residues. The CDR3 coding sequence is TGTGCCAGCAGCCCATCGTCTTGGGGCAGGGCCCTTCGACTCTATGGCTACACCTTC. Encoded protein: CASSPSSWGRALRLYGYTF.

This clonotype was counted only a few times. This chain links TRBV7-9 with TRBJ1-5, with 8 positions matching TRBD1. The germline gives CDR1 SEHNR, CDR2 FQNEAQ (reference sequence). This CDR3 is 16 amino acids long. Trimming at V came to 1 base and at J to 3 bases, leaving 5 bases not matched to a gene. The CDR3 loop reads CASSLGDRGDNQPQHF. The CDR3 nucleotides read TGTGCCAGCAGCTTAGGCGACAGGGGAGACAATCAGCCCCAGCATTTT.

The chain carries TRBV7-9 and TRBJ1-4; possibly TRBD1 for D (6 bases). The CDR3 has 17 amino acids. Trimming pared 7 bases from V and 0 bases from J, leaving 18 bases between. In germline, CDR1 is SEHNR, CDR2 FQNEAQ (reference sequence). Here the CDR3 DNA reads TGTGCCAGCACCCTGGACAGCCCCTCAGCAACTAATGAAAAACTGTTTTTT. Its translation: CASTLDSPSATNEKLFF. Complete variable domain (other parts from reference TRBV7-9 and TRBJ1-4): DTGVSQNPRHKITKRGQNVTFRCDPISEHNRLYWYRQTLGQGPEFLTYFQNEAQLEKSRLLSDRFSAERPKGSFSTLEIQRTEQGDSAMYLCASTLDSPSATNEKLFFGSGTQLSVL.

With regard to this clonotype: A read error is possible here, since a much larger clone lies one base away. The CDR3 here is CAISRRDSNQPQHF. For the CDR3, the DNA is TGTGCCATCAGTCGACGGGATAGCAATCAGCCCCAGCATTTT. The chain employs TRBV10-3 and TRBJ1-5; D not resolved. From germline, CDR1 is ENHRY and CDR2 SYGVKD. V shed 5 bases and J shed 0 bases, with 8 bases lying between them. The CDR3 covers 14 residues.

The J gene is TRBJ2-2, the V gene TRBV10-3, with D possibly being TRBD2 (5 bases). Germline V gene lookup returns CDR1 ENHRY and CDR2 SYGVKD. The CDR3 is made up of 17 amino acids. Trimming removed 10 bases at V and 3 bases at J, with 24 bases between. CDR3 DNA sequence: TGTGCCAGCTCCTTCCGGCGGACGTCCGGGGACACCGGGGAGCTGTTTTTT. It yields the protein CASSFRRTSGDTGELFF.

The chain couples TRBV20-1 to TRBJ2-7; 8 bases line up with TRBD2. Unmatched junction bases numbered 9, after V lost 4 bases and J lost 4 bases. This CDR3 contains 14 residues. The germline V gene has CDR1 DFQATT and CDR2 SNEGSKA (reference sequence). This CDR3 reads CSATGTSITYEQYF. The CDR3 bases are TGCAGTGCTACCGGGACTAGTATCACTTACGAGCAGTACTTC.

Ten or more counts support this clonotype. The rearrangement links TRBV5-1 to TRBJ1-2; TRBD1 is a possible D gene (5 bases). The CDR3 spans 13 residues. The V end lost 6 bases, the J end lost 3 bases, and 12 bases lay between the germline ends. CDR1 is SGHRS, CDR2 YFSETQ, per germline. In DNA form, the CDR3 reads TGCGCCAGCAAGGTGGGGGAAGACTATGGCTACACCTTC. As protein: CASKVGEDYGYTF.

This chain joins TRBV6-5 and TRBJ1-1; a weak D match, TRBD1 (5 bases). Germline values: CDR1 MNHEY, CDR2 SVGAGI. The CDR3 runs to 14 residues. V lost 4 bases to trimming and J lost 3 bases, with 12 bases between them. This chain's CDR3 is CASSWSQGDTEAFF. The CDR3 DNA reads TGTGCCAGCAGTTGGTCTCAGGGTGACACTGAAGCTTTCTTT.

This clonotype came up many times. Here the CDR3 reads CASSLPRTDHNEKLFF. CDR3 nucleotides: TGTGCCAGCAGCTTGCCACGGACAGACCATAATGAAAAACTGTTTTTT. The chain joins TRBV7-3 to TRBJ1-4; D is possibly TRBD1 (6 bases). Germline loops: CDR1 SGHTA, CDR2 FQGTGA. The germline V and J ends were trimmed by 3 bases and 4 bases, with 15 bases remaining between them. This CDR3 is 16 amino acids long.

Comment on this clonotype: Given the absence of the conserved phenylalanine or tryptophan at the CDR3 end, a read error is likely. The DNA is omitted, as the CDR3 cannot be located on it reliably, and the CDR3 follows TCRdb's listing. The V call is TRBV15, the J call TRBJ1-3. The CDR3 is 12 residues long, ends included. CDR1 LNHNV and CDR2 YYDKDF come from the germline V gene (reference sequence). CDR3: CATSREKGGGNT.

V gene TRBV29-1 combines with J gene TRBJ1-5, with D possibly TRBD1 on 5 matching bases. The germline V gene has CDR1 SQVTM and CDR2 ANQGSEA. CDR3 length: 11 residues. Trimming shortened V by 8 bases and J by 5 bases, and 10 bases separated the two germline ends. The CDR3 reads CSFGGDQPQHF. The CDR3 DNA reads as TGCAGCTTTGGGGGAGATCAGCCCCAGCATTTT.

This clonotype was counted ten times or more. CDR3 protein: CASGTVIYGYTF. CDR3 in DNA: TGTGCCAGCGGGACAGTGATCTATGGCTACACCTTC. The V and J genes are TRBV5-6 and TRBJ1-2; TRBD1 aligns across 7 bases. The V and J ends lost 7 bases and 4 bases, in that order; junction bases with no gene match: 4. The CDR3 is 12 amino acids. Germline V lookup: CDR1 SGHDT, CDR2 YYEEEE.

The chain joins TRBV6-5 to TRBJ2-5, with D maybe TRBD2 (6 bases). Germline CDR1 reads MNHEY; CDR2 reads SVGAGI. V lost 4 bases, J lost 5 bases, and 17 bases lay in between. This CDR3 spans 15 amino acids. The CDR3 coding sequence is TGTGCCAGCAGTTTGGGAAGGGGAGGTGCCGAGACCCAGTACTTC. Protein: CASSLGRGGAETQYF.

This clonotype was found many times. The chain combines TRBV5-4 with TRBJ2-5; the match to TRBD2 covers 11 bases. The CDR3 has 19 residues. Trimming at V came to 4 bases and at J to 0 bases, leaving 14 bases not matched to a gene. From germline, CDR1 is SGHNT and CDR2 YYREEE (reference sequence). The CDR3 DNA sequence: TGTGCCAGCAGCCCAATCGGGGGACTAGCGGAGGTAGACCAAGAGACCCAGTACTTC. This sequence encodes CASSPIGGLAEVDQETQYF.

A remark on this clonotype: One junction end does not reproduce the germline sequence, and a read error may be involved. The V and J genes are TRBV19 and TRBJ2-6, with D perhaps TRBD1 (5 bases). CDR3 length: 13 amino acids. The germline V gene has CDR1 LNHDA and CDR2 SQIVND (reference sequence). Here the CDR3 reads CASSPRAGPTEAF. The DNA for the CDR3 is TGTGCCAGTAGTCCCCGCGCAGGGCCCACTGAAGCTTTC. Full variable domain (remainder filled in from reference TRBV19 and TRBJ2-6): DGGITQSPKYLFRKEGQNVTLSCEQNLNHDAMYWYRQDPGQGLRLIYYSQIVNDFQKGDIAEGYSVSREKKESFPLTVTSAQKNPTAFYLCASSPRAGPTEAFGAGSRLTVL.

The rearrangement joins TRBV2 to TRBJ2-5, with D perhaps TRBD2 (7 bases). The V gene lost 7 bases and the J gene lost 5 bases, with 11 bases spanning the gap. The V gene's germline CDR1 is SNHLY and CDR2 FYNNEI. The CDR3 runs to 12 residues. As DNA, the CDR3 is TGTGCCAGCACGGGGGGCGCGGAGACCCAGTACTTC. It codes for CASTGGAETQYF.

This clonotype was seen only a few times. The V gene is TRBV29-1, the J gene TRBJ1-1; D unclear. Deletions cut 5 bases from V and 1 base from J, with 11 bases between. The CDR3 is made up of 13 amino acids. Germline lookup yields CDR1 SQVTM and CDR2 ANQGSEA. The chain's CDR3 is CSVSEGRNTEAFF. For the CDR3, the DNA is TGCAGCGTTTCCGAGGGAAGGAACACTGAAGCTTTCTTT.

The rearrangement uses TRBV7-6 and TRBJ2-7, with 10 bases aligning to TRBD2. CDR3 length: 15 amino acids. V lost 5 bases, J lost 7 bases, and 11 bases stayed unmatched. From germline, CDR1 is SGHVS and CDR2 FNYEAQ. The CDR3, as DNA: TGTGCCAGCAGCCCTAATAGAGCGGGAGGGAGGGAGCAGTACTTC. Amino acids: CASSPNRAGGREQYF.

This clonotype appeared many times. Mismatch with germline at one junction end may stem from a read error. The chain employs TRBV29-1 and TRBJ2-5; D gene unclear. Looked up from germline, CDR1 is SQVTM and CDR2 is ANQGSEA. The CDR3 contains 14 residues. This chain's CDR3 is CSVQDQAARETQYF. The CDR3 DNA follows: TGCAGCGTTCAAGATCAGGCGGCACGGGAGACCCAGTACTTC. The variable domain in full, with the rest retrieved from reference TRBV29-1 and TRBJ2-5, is SAVISQKPSRDICQRGTSLTIQCQVDSQVTMMFWYRQQPGQSLTLIATANQGSEATYESGFVIDKFPISRPNLTFSTLTVSNMSPEDSSIYLCSVQDQAARETQYFGPGTRLLVL.

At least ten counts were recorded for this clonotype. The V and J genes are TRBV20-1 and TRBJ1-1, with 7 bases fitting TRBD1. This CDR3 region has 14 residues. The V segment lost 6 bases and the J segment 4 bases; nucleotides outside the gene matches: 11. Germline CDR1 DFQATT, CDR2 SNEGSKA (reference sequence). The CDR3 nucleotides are TGCAGTGCGAGGACAGGCAGGGGTAGCACTGAAGCTTTCTTT. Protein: CSARTGRGSTEAFF.

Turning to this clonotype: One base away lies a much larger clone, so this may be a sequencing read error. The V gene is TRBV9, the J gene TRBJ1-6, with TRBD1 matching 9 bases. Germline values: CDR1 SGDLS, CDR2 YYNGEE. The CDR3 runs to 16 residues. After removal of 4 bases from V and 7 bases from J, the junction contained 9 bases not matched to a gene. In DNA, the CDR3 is TGTGCCAGCAGCCCACAACAGGGGGCTTGGAATTCACCCCTCCACTTT. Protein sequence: CASSPQQGAWNSPLHF.

CDR3 sequence reads: CASSLGLAGEAEQYF. The CDR3 DNA is TGTGCCAGCAGTTTGGGACTAGCGGGAGAAGCGGAGCAGTACTTC. The V gene is TRBV12-3 or TRBV12-4, the J gene TRBJ2-7, with 14 bases matching TRBD2. V lost 3 bases to trimming and J lost 7 bases; unmatched junction nucleotides: 5. CDR3 length equals 15 residues.

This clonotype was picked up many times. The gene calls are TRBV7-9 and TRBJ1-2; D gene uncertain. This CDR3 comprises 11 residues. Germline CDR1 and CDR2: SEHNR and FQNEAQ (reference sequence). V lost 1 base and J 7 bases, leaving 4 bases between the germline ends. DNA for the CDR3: TGTGCCAGCAGCTTAGAAGGTGGCTACACCTTC. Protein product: CASSLEGGYTF.

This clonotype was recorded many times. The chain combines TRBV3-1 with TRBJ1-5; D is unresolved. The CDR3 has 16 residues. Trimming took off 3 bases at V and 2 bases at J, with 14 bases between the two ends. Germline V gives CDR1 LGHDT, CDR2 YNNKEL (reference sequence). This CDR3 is CASSQGGFAGNQPQHF. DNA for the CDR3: TGTGCCAGCAGCCAGGGAGGGTTTGCGGGCAATCAGCCCCAGCATTTT.

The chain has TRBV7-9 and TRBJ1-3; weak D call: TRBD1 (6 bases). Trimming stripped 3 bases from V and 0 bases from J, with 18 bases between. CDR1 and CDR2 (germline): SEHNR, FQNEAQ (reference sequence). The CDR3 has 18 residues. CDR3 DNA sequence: TGTGCCAGCAGCTTGGTAGCGGGGGCAGCCTCCTCTGGAAACACCATATATTTT. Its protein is CASSLVAGAASSGNTIYF.

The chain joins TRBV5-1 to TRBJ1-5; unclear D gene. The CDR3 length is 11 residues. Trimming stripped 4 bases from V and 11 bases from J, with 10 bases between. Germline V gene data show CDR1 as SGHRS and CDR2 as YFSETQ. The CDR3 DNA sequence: TGCGCCAGCAGCCCCGGGCCAACCCAGCATTTT. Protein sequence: CASSPGPTQHF.

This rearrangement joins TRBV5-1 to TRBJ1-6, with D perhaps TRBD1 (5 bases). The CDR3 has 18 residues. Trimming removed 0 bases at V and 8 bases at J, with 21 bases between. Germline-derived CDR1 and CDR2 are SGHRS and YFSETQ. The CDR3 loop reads CASSLGASTGARDSPLHF. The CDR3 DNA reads TGCGCCAGCAGCTTGGGGGCCAGTACCGGGGCCCGGGATTCACCCCTCCACTTT.

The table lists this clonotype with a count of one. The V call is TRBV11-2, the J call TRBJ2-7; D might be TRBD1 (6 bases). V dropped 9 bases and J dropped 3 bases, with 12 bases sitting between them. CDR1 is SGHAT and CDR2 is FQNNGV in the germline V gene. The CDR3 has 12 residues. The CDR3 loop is CASQQGVYEQYF. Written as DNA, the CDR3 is TGTGCCAGTCAACAGGGAGTCTACGAGCAGTACTTC.

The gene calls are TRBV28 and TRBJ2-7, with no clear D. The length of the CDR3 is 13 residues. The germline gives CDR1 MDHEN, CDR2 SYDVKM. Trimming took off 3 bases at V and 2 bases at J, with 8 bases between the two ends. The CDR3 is CASSLYRAYEQYF. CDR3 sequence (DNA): TGTGCCAGCAGTTTGTACCGGGCCTACGAGCAGTACTTC.

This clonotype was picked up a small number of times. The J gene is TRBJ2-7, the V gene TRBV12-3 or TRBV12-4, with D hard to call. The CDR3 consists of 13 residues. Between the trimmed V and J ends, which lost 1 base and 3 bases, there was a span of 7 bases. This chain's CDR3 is CASSLDSVYEQYF. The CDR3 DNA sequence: TGTGCCAGCAGTTTAGATTCGGTCTACGAGCAGTACTTC.